Shown below are 30 T cell receptor beta chains from a single sample sequenced in a study of shared T cell receptors in the human thymus (dated by TCRdb to about 2021). Library prep was done by the immunoSEQ multiplex PCR assay. What TCRdb holds here is the immuneACCESS table cut down to in-frame rearrangements. Part of the clones is not present; checked against another copy, under half of the missing clones reflect an unresolved V gene, and the others are unexplained. The sample has about 400,000 clones on record, 85% to 95% of them singletons. Clones ranked in the top ten supply approximately 0.018% of the sample. Sequences were obtained from thymocytes. All receptors come from a human donor.

The chain is built from TRBV18 and TRBJ1-1, with 8 bases fitting TRBD1. Germline V gene lookup returns CDR1 KGHSH and CDR2 LQKENI. V was clipped by 4 bases and J by 3 bases; unmatched bases: 10. CDR3 length: 16 residues. Written as DNA, the CDR3 is TGTGCCAGCTCACGAAACTTGGGACAGGACGACACTGAAGCTTTCTTT. This codes for CASSRNLGQDDTEAFF.

This clone was seen only once. The rearrangement uses TRBV2 and TRBJ1-5, with D hard to call. The ends were cut back, 0 bases at V and 1 base at J, with 10 bases in the middle. This CDR3 has 16 residues. Germline assignment: CDR1 SNHLY and CDR2 FYNNEI. CDR3 sequence (DNA): TGTGCCAGCAGTGAAGCCTTGGCCCTCAGCAATCAGCCCCAGCATTTT. Amino acids: CASSEALALSNQPQHF.

The chain employs TRBV5-6 and TRBJ1-5; D perhaps matches TRBD1 (5 bases). This CDR3 region has 15 residues. Looked up from germline, CDR1 is SGHDT and CDR2 is YYEEEE. The V gene lost 7 bases and the J gene lost 2 bases, with 16 bases spanning the gap. The CDR3, as DNA: TGTGCCAGCTCCTACGCCGGGGGTGGCAATCAGCCCCAGCATTTT. Residues: CASSYAGGGNQPQHF.

The chain recombines TRBV5-4 with TRBJ2-3; 13 positions match TRBD2. CDR1 and CDR2 (germline): SGHNT, YYREEE (reference sequence). The CDR3 runs 18 residues. The J segment lost 3 bases and the V segment lost 4 bases, leaving 11 bases of the junction unmatched. CDR3 sequence: CASSRRLLAGGPTDTQYF. CDR3 sequence (DNA): TGTGCCAGCAGCCGCCGACTACTAGCGGGAGGGCCAACAGATACGCAGTATTTT.

The V and J genes are TRBV7-2 and TRBJ1-1; 10 bases agree with TRBD1. Germline V gives CDR1 SGHTA, CDR2 FQGNSA. The CDR3 runs to 17 residues. V shed 2 bases and J 0 bases; nucleotides not matched to a gene: 6. CDR3 in DNA: TGTGCCAGCAGCTTAAAGGGACAGGGGCGAATGAACACTGAAGCTTTCTTT. This encodes CASSLKGQGRMNTEAFF.

This sequence joins TRBV29-1 and TRBJ1-3; D is possibly TRBD1 (5 bases). The CDR3 covers 14 residues. The germline V and J ends were trimmed by 7 bases and 0 bases, with 13 bases remaining between them. The germline gives CDR1 SQVTM, CDR2 ANQGSEA. The chain's CDR3 is CSGQKASSGNTIYF. The DNA for the CDR3 is TGCAGCGGACAGAAAGCGAGCTCTGGAAACACCATATATTTT.

The J gene is TRBJ2-1, the V gene TRBV5-1, with D possibly matching TRBD2 (5 bases). V was pared by 3 bases and J by 5 bases, with 9 bases between. CDR1 is SGHRS and CDR2 is YFSETQ in the germline V gene. The CDR3 has 13 residues. The CDR3 DNA sequence: TGCGCCAGCAGCTCCCTGGGAGACAATGAGCAGTTCTTC. It codes for CASSSLGDNEQFF.

The chain combines TRBV7-6 with TRBJ2-5; 9 nucleotides agree with TRBD1. Germline loops: CDR1 SGHVS, CDR2 FNYEAQ. This CDR3 comprises 16 residues. Trimming took 6 bases from V and 5 from J; bases not matched to a gene: 13. The CDR3 sequence: CASSSTRDRVWETQYF. In nucleotides, the CDR3 is TGTGCCAGCAGTTCAACCCGGGACAGGGTCTGGGAGACCCAGTACTTC.

J is TRBJ2-7 and V is TRBV6-1; D may be TRBD1 or TRBD2 (6 bases each). The CDR3 loop spans 15 amino acids. V dropped 2 bases and J dropped 3 bases, with 14 bases sitting between them. Germline CDR1 reads MNHNS; CDR2 reads SASEGT. CDR3 bases: TGTGCCAGCAGTGAACCGGGGGCCATGATCTACGAGCAGTACTTC. Protein sequence: CASSEPGAMIYEQYF.

This chain uses TRBV6-1 with TRBJ2-3; no definite D call. V was pared by 4 bases and J by 5 bases, with 16 bases between. CDR1 is MNHNS, CDR2 SASEGT, per germline. The CDR3 consists of 15 residues. CDR3 sequence: CASSARRSLEDTQYF. The CDR3 DNA sequence: TGTGCCAGCAGTGCTCGCAGATCTTTGGAAGATACGCAGTATTTT.

V and J are TRBV28 and TRBJ2-3; 10 nucleotides agree with TRBD1. The CDR3 loop spans 15 amino acids. V dropped 8 bases and J dropped 1; count of bases not matched to a gene: 6. Germline lookup yields CDR1 MDHEN and CDR2 SYDVKM. The CDR3 DNA sequence: TGTGCCAGCCGGGGACAGGGGACCTGCACAGATACGCAGTATTTT. This gives the protein CASRGQGTCTDTQYF.

The chain recombines TRBV30 with TRBJ1-2; D is perhaps TRBD1 (5 bases). The CDR3 runs 16 residues. Germline V gives CDR1 GTSNPN, CDR2 SVGIG (reference sequence). Trimming left V 4 bases short and J 6 bases short, with 24 bases between. CDR3 amino acids: CAWTGSKQPGRDGYTF. The CDR3 bases are TGTGCCTGGACAGGTAGTAAGCAGCCAGGGAGAGATGGCTACACCTTC.

This clone was seen once. This chain links TRBV19 with TRBJ2-2, with 7 bases aligning to TRBD2. V shed 7 bases, J shed 7 bases, and the junction held 9 bases outside the gene matches. Germline V gives CDR1 LNHDA, CDR2 SQIVND (reference sequence). The CDR3 totals 14 residues. CDR3 residues: CASKERAGSGELFF. The CDR3 DNA follows: TGTGCCAGTAAGGAGAGAGCGGGGAGCGGGGAGCTGTTTTTT.

The gene calls are TRBV7-8 and TRBJ2-7, with D possibly TRBD1 on 6 matching bases. V lost 4 bases to trimming and J lost 4 bases, with 26 bases between them. Per germline, CDR1 SGHVS and CDR2 FQNEAQ. This CDR3 has 18 residues. In DNA form, the CDR3 reads TGTGCCAGCAGCTCTTGGCGGGTGATGACAAAGGGGGAATACGAGCAGTACTTC. It yields the protein CASSSWRVMTKGEYEQYF.

Of note for this clone: This sample includes further DNA sequences coding for the same CDR3. The chain is built from TRBV5-4 and TRBJ1-5; D uncertain. Trimming removed 0 bases at V and 1 base at J, with 2 bases between. The germline V gene has CDR1 SGHNT and CDR2 YYREEE (reference sequence). The CDR3 has 13 amino acids. The CDR3 DNA reads TGTGCCAGCAGCTTGGGAAGCAATCAGCCCCAGCATTTT. Its protein product is CASSLGSNQPQHF.

J is TRBJ2-3 and V is TRBV13; TRBD1 aligns across 10 bases. Germline loops: CDR1 PRHDT, CDR2 FYEKMQ (reference sequence). J was trimmed by 3 bases and V by 2 bases; bases with no gene match: 5. The CDR3 totals 16 residues. The CDR3 reads CASSLWTGGVTDTQYF. CDR3 in DNA: TGTGCCAGCAGCTTATGGACAGGGGGAGTAACAGATACGCAGTATTTT.

This clone was counted a single time. This chain joins TRBV5-1 and TRBJ2-5, with D perhaps assigned TRBD1 or TRBD2 (6 bases each). V was pared by 3 bases and J by 4 bases, with 19 bases between. The CDR3 covers 16 residues. CDR1 is SGHRS and CDR2 is YFSETQ in the germline V gene. The CDR3 loop reads CASSSLLDRRGETQYF. As DNA, the CDR3 is TGCGCCAGCAGCTCCCTCCTTGACAGGAGGGGAGAGACCCAGTACTTC.

The V and J genes are TRBV6-4 and TRBJ2-2, with D perhaps matching TRBD2 (5 bases). The germline CDR1 and CDR2 sequences are MRHNA and SNTAGT. CDR3 length: 15 amino acids. Trimming took 4 bases from V and 7 from J, leaving 16 bases between them. CDR3 DNA: TGTGCCAGCAGTGGGCGGACTCCTGCGAACGGGGAGCTGTTTTTT. Encoded protein: CASSGRTPANGELFF.

This chain connects TRBV6-4 to TRBJ2-1, with 8 bases lining up with TRBD2. Losses at the gene ends were 4 bases for V and 6 bases for J; bases not matched to a gene: 11. The length of the CDR3 is 16 residues. Germline V gene sequence: CDR1 MRHNA, CDR2 SNTAGT. The CDR3 nucleotides are TGTGCCAGCAGTGCGAGCGGGAGAGGATTCGGCAATGAGCAGTTCTTC. Its protein is CASSASGRGFGNEQFF.

The chain uses TRBV5-1 and TRBJ1-3; 7 nucleotides agree with TRBD1. In germline, CDR1 is SGHRS, CDR2 YFSETQ. The CDR3 runs 17 residues. Trimming at V came to 3 bases and at J to 0 bases, leaving 9 bases not matched to a gene. The DNA of the CDR3 is TGCGCCAGCAGCTCAGGGGACAGCCGGGCCTCTGGAAACACCATATATTTT. It translates to CASSSGDSRASGNTIYF.

The chain joins TRBV19 to TRBJ2-1, with D perhaps matching TRBD1 (7 bases). Trimming took 3 bases from V and 0 from J, leaving 15 bases between them. The CDR3 loop spans 17 amino acids. Germline CDR1 and CDR2: LNHDA and SQIVND (reference sequence). The CDR3, as DNA: TGTGCCAGTAGTATCCCCCGCGGGGACAGCTCCTACAATGAGCAGTTCTTC. Protein sequence: CASSIPRGDSSYNEQFF.

To note about this clone: The same CDR3 can be traced to other DNA sequences in this sample. The chain uses TRBV15 and TRBJ2-7, with D possibly TRBD1 on 6 matching bases. Trimming cost V 0 bases and J 3 bases, with 18 bases left between them. This CDR3 region has 17 residues. Germline CDR1 and CDR2: LNHNV and YYDKDF (reference sequence). This CDR3 reads CATSRDPRTASNYEQYF. DNA of the CDR3: TGTGCCACCAGCAGAGATCCGCGGACAGCGAGCAACTACGAGCAGTACTTC.

The rearrangement uses TRBV19 and TRBJ2-7; D is unresolved. The CDR3 runs to 13 residues. CDR1 and CDR2 (germline): LNHDA, SQIVND (reference sequence). Trimming took 5 bases from V and 3 from J, leaving 11 bases between them. In DNA, the CDR3 is TGTGCCAGTAGTGCCCTACCCATCTACGAGCAGTACTTC. As protein: CASSALPIYEQYF.

V usage is TRBV21-1 and J usage is TRBJ2-7; the DNA was not compared with TRBD2, the D call given in the table. TRBV21-1 is a known pseudogene. The CDR3 is 21 amino acids. This CDR3 is CASSDGTSGRRGGGATYEQYF. In DNA, the CDR3 is TGTGCCAGCAGCGACGGGACTAGCGGGAGAAGAGGTGGGGGGGCAACCTACGAGCAGTACTTC.

The gene calls are TRBV7-3 and TRBJ1-3; unclear D gene. Germline V gives CDR1 SGHTA, CDR2 FQGTGA. The length of the CDR3 is 14 residues. Trimming left V 2 bases short and J 4 bases short, with 9 bases between. CDR3 amino acids: CASSLSGYGNTIYF. CDR3 sequence (DNA): TGTGCCAGCAGCTTATCGGGTTACGGAAACACCATATATTTT.

The rearrangement links TRBV28 to TRBJ2-3; D call uncertain. Germline assignment: CDR1 MDHEN and CDR2 SYDVKM. The CDR3 totals 16 residues. V lost 5 bases to trimming and J lost 0 bases, with 15 bases between them. The CDR3 region is CASSASPLSSTDTQYF. The CDR3 DNA follows: TGTGCCAGCAGTGCCTCCCCCCTATCTAGCACAGATACGCAGTATTTT. Full variable domain (missing parts from reference TRBV28 and TRBJ2-3): DVKVTQSSRYLVKRTGEKVFLECVQDMDHENMFWYRQDPGLGLRLIYFSYDVKMKEKGDIPEGYSVSREKKERFSLILESASTNQTSMYLCASSASPLSSTDTQYFGPGTRLTVL.

The chain has TRBV7-2 and TRBJ1-5; 7 nucleotides align to TRBD1. Germline V gives CDR1 SGHTA, CDR2 FQGNSA. The CDR3 runs 16 residues. V gave up 5 bases and J gave up 0 bases; unmatched junction bases: 7. CDR3 bases: TGTGCCAGCAGCCCATTCGGGACAGATAGCAATCAGCCCCAGCATTTT. Translated, it gives CASSPFGTDSNQPQHF.

The chain uses TRBV7-2 and TRBJ1-4, with no clear D. V was trimmed by 3 bases and J by 8 bases, leaving 10 bases between them. Germline loops: CDR1 SGHTA, CDR2 FQGNSA. The CDR3 spans 13 residues. CDR3 sequence: CASSFGLGEKLFF. The DNA of the CDR3 is TGTGCCAGCAGCTTCGGACTTGGAGAAAAACTGTTTTTT.

This chain links TRBV6-6 with TRBJ2-5; D is undetermined. CDR3 length: 11 residues. Trimming cost V 7 bases and J 4 bases, with 7 bases left between them. Germline V gene data show CDR1 as MNHNY and CDR2 as SVGAGI (reference sequence). The CDR3 sequence is CASTNAETQYF. The CDR3, as DNA: TGTGCCAGCACCAACGCAGAGACCCAGTACTTC.

This rearrangement joins TRBV9 to TRBJ2-4; 13 bases match TRBD2. The CDR3 has 17 amino acids. Unmatched junction bases numbered 10, after V lost 4 bases and J lost 6 bases. Germline CDR1 SGDLS, CDR2 YYNGEE. The CDR3: CASSPPGLAGVRNIQYF. The CDR3 coding sequence is TGTGCCAGCAGCCCCCCCGGACTAGCGGGAGTCAGAAACATTCAGTACTTC. Using reference TRBV9 and TRBJ2-4 for the parts outside the CDR3, the full variable domain is DSGVTQTPKHLITATGQRVTLRCSPRSGDLSVYWYQQSLDQGLQFLIQYYNGEERAKGNILERFSAQQFPDLHSELNLSSLELGDSALYFCASSPPGLAGVRNIQYFGAGTRLSVL.